Listed below are T cell receptor beta chains from one sample, sequenced in a study of T cell responses to AZD1222 COVID-19 vaccine. Using immunoSEQ multiplex PCR, the repertoire was profiled, and TCRdb retains in-frame clones only, with some absent. This sample has some 200,000 clones; around 90% occur once, and the top ten carry 0.75% to 1%. The specimen comprised peripheral blood, sampled on day 0 of AZD1222 vaccination. All receptors come from an adult in good health. CDR3s include the opening cysteine and the closing phenylalanine or tryptophan. A D gene is named only where the DNA matches it firmly.

V	D	J	CDR3
TRBV6-1	NA	TRBJ1-1	CASSEQGLSEAFF
TRBV6-1	TRBD1	TRBJ1-1	CASSETGGWSEAFF
TRBV30	NA	TRBJ1-6	CAWARLHF
TRBV5-5	TRBD1	TRBJ2-7	CASSPGQGAVIYEQYF
TRBV6-5	NA	TRBJ1-1	CASSTVDTASEAFF
TRBV3-1/TRBV3-2	TRBD2	TRBJ2-7	CASSQSGRGYEQYF
TRBV9	TRBD2	TRBJ2-5	CASSVAVAGAAETQYF
TRBV7-2	TRBD2	TRBJ2-7	CASAGRTSGGPRGGEQYF
TRBV7-7	NA	TRBJ2-5	CASSQARGRETQYF
TRBV5-1	TRBD1	TRBJ2-3	CASSPDRGTDTQYF
TRBV6-2/TRBV6-3	NA	TRBJ2-1	CASSSSGRGNEQFF
TRBV4-2	NA	TRBJ2-7	CASSQEEGGTAGEQYF
TRBV27	NA	TRBJ1-2	CASSQSRGHGYTF
TRBV12-3/TRBV12-4	NA	TRBJ1-1	CASSLLAPGEAFF
TRBV27	NA	TRBJ2-6	CASSSISGSVWGGANVLTF
TRBV7-9	NA	TRBJ1-4	CASSFSNEKLFF
TRBV7-3	TRBD1	TRBJ1-1	CASSSGTGLGTEAFF
TRBV7-2	TRBD1	TRBJ1-2	CASSQRTGRFGGGYTF
TRBV19	TRBD1	TRBJ1-4	CASSHRQGLTNEKLFF
TRBV7-3	TRBD1	TRBJ1-2	CASSAAGTVNGYTF
TRBV7-3	NA	TRBJ1-1	CASSVNQNTEAFF
TRBV11-3	NA	TRBJ2-2	CASSSGGANTGELFF
TRBV12-3/TRBV12-4	NA	TRBJ1-5	CASSLAYQPQHF
TRBV27	NA	TRBJ1-1	CASSRGHLYTEAFF
TRBV2	TRBD1	TRBJ1-5	CASKGQRWNRGDQPQHF
TRBV11-1	NA	TRBJ2-2	CASSFNRNTGELFF
TRBV19	NA	TRBJ2-5	CASSIRPRKEETQYF
TRBV6-6	NA	TRBJ2-7	CASSYSGDLAYEQYF
TRBV6-5	TRBD1	TRBJ1-1	CASSYGTGFEAFF
TRBV6-5	NA	TRBJ2-1	CAMGASGLQSEQFF
TRBV18	TRBD1	TRBJ1-5	CASSFPGQGRPQHF
TRBV6-2/TRBV6-3	TRBD2	TRBJ2-1	CASSWGGYAGEQFF
TRBV28	NA	TRBJ1-2	CAVSGNYGYTF
TRBV7-9	NA	TRBJ1-1	CASTLGYINTEAFF
TRBV7-9	TRBD2	TRBJ2-3	CASSRIAGLNTDTQYF
TRBV5-1	TRBD2	TRBJ2-5	CASSLGLGSQETQYF
TRBV6-5	TRBD1	TRBJ2-7	CASTLGQGGYEQYF
TRBV2	NA	TRBJ2-5	CASSEGRQETQYF
TRBV7-9	TRBD1	TRBJ1-2	CASSSHTPQGRGYTF
TRBV3-1/TRBV3-2	NA	TRBJ1-4	CASSQDRGDRPKWGSVFF
TRBV29-1	NA	TRBJ1-2	CSVADRMNYGYTF
TRBV5-1	TRBD2	TRBJ2-1	CASSLSGGGYNEQFF
TRBV2	TRBD1	TRBJ1-2	CASRGQGGNYGYTF
TRBV7-2	NA	TRBJ1-2	CASSPEPRGYGYTF
TRBV10-2	TRBD2	TRBJ2-7	CATQAGGLYEQYF
TRBV7-2	NA	TRBJ1-6	CASSLRVRQSLNSPLHF
TRBV4-3	NA	TRBJ2-7	CASSLQVHYEQYF
TRBV19	TRBD1	TRBJ2-5	CASNPTGTGSETQYF
TRBV3-1/TRBV3-2	TRBD2	TRBJ2-5	CASSQDSGSGRARETQYF
TRBV5-4	NA	TRBJ2-3	CASLRQGLADTQYF